This TCR beta chain came from a study of CD8 T cells in ankylosing spondylitis. The table lists this clonotype with a few counts. Its specificity is unknown. Making the TCR beta libraries involved quantitative 5'-RACE with molecular barcodes. TCRdb re-analysed the 5' RACE reads in MiXCR, keeping a single row per CDR3 protein. The sample contains hundreds of thousands of distinct CDR3 sequences, around 18% of which appear only once. The germline V gene encodes CDR1 DFQATT and CDR2 SNEGSKA (reference sequence). This CDR3 is built from 18 residues. J gave up 2 bases and V 0 bases, and 7 bases lay outside the gene matches. Whole-study findings and limits: A TCR beta motif of eight highly homologous variants appeared characteristic of ankylosing spondylitis blood.

This sequence joins TRBV20-1 and TRBJ2-1, with 13 nucleotides matching TRBD2. Sequenced: blood, either unsorted or a sorted T cell fraction (not recorded which). This receptor was taken from a male donor with ankylosing spondylitis or in good health (not recorded which). CDR3 DNA sequence: TGCAGTGCTAGAGATTCACTAGCGGGAGGGCCGGCCTACAATGAGCAGTTCTTC. It translates to CSARDSLAGGPAYNEQFF.